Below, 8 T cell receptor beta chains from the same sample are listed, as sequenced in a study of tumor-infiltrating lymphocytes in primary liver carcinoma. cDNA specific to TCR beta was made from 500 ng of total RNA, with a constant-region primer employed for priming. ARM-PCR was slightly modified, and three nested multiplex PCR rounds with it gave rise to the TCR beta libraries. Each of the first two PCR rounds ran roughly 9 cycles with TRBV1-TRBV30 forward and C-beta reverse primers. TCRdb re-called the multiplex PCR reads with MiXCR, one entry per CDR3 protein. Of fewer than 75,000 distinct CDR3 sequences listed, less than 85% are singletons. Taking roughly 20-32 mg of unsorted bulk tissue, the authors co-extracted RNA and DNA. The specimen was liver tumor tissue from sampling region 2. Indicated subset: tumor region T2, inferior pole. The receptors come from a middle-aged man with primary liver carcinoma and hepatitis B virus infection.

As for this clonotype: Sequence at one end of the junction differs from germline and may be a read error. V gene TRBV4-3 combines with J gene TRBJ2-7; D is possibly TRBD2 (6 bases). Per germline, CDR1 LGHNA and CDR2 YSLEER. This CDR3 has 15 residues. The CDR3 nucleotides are TGCGCCAGCAGCCATGATCGGGAGACTCCCAACGAACAGTACTTC. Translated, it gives CASSHDRETPNEQYF.

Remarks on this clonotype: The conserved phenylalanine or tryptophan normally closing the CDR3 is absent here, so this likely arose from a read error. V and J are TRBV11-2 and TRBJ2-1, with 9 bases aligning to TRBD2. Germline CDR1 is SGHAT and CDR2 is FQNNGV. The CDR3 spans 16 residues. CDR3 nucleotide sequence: TGTGCCTGCAGCATAGAGCTCCTAGCGGGAATGAATGAGCAGTTCCTC. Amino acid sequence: CACSIELLAGMNEQFL.

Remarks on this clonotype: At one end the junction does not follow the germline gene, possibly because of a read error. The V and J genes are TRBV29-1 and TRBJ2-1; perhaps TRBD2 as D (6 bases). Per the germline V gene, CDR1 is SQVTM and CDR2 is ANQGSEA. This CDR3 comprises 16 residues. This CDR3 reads CSANLIAANSHNEQFF. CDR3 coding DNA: TGCAGCGCCAATCTAATAGCGGCCAACTCCCACAATGAGCAGTTCTTC.

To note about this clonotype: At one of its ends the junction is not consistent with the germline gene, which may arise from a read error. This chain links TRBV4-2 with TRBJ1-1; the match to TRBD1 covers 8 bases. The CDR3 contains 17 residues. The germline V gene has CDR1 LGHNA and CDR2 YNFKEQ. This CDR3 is CDSSQEYGQGFWTETFF. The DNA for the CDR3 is TGTGACAGTAGCCAAGAGTACGGACAGGGTTTTTGGACTGAAACTTTCTTT.

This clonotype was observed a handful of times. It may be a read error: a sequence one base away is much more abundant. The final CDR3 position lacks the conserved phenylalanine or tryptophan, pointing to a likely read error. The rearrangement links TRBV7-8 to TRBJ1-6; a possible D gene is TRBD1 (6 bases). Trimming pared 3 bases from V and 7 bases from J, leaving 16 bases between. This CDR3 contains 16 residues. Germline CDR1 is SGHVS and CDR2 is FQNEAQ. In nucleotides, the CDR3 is TGTGCCAGCAGCTTGTCCGAGGGGGTTTGGAATTCACCCCTCCACTAT. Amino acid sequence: CASSLSEGVWNSPLHY.

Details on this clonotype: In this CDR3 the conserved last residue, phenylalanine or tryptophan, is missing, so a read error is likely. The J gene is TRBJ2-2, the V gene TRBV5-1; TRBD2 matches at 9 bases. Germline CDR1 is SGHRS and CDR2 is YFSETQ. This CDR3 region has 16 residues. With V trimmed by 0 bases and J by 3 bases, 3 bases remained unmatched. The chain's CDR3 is CASSLESGRYTGELFS. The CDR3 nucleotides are TGCGCCAGCAGCTTGGAGAGCGGGAGGTACACCGGGGAGCTGTTTTCT.

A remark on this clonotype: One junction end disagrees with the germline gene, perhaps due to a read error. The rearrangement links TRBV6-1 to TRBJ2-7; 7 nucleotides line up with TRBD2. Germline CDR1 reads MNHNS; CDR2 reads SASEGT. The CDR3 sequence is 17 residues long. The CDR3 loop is CARSEVGRASGSCEQYF. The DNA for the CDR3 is TGTGCCCGCAGTGAAGTGGGGAGGGCTAGCGGCTCCTGCGAGCAGTACTTC.

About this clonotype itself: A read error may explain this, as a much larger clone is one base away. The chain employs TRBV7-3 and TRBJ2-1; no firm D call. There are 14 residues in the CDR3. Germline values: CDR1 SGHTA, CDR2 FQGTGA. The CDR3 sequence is CTSSLSLAHNEQFF. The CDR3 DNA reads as TGTACCAGCAGCTTAAGTTTGGCACACAATGAGCAGTTCTTC.